A selection of T cell receptor beta chains follows, all from one sample in a study of cytomegalovirus exposure and HLA in healthy donors. The assay was immunoSEQ multiplex PCR, and TCRdb's table has in-frame clones only and misses some. The profile covers about 130,000 clones, with approximately 82% appearing a single time and about 27% taken by the ten largest. The sample comprised PBMCs. Source of these receptors: a man aged 25-45 years in good health and CMV-seropositive. Each CDR3 is given with its conserved first and last residue. A D gene is named only where the DNA matches it firmly. A row's size may be missing; if present it is once, few, many or a size class.

>TRBD1|TRBV5-4|NA|TRBJ1-2
CASSSGQGRNYGYTF
TGTGCCAGCAGCTCCGGACAGGGGCGTAACTATGGCTACACCTTC
>NA|TRBV5-6|once|TRBJ1-3
CASSLAAGLGNTIYF
TGTGCCAGCAGCTTGGCCGCAGGGTTGGGGAACACCATATATTTT
>NA|TRBV18|NA|TRBJ1-1
CASSPGARMNTEAFF
TGTGCCAGCTCACCAGGAGCACGGATGAACACTGAAGCTTTCTTT
>TRBD1|TRBV7-6|NA|TRBJ2-5
CASSLGTGGGQETQYF
TGTGCCAGCAGCTTAGGAACAGGGGGTGGGCAAGAGACCCAGTACTTC
>TRBD2|TRBV7-9|NA|TRBJ2-1
CASSLVAGGPHNEQFF
TGTGCCAGCAGCCTCGTAGCGGGAGGGCCGCACAATGAGCAGTTCTTC
>NA|TRBV16|once|TRBJ1-2
CASSQLGGGPYGYTF
TGTGCCAGCAGCCAATTGGGCGGAGGCCCCTATGGCTACACCTTC
>NA|TRBV15|NA|TRBJ1-5
CATSRDLGEGAQPQHF
TGTGCCACCAGCAGAGATCTTGGGGAGGGCGCTCAGCCCCAGCATTTT
>NA|TRBV7-8|NA|TRBJ1-5
CASSSREGGQPQHF
TGTGCCAGCAGCTCTCGGGAGGGTGGTCAGCCCCAGCATTTT
>TRBD1|TRBV2|NA|TRBJ1-2
CASSTGTGSGGYTF
TGTGCCAGCAGTACAGGGACAGGGTCTGGTGGCTACACCTTC
>NA|TRBV7-2|medium-sized|TRBJ2-7
CASSPNYSPYEQYF
TGTGCCAGCAGCCCGAACTACTCCCCCTACGAGCAGTACTTC
>TRBD2|TRBV2|NA|TRBJ2-1
CASRITGLAGWEQFF
TGTGCCAGCAGAATAACGGGACTAGCGGGATGGGAGCAGTTCTTC
>NA|TRBV7-3|once|TRBJ1-2
CASSSRTVPSYTF
TGTGCCAGCAGCTCGCGGACAGTTCCTAGCTACACCTTC
>NA|TRBV5-6|NA|TRBJ1-5
CASSLADPPLGSNQPQHF
TGTGCCAGCAGCTTGGCCGATCCACCCCTAGGTAGCAATCAGCCCCAGCATTTT
>NA|TRBV27|once|TRBJ1-2
CASSLTVNYGYTF
TGTGCCAGCAGTTTAACAGTTAACTATGGCTACACCTTC
>NA|TRBV7-2|NA|TRBJ1-1
CASSLGPLRGVAEAFF
TGTGCCAGCAGCTTAGGCCCCCTCAGGGGCGTCGCTGAAGCTTTCTTT
>NA|TRBV6-1|NA|TRBJ1-2
CASSPTSGSMYGYTF
TGTGCCAGCAGCCCTACCAGCGGCAGTATGTATGGCTACACCTTC
>NA|TRBV11-2|NA|TRBJ1-1
CASSLAGGLNTEAFF
TGTGCCAGCAGCTTAGCCGGGGGTCTGAACACTGAAGCTTTCTTT
>TRBD1|TRBV19|NA|TRBJ2-1
CASSPSRDRGTYEQFF
TGTGCCAGTAGTCCTAGCCGGGACAGGGGAACCTATGAGCAGTTCTTC
>TRBD2|TRBV10-3|NA|TRBJ2-2
CAISASGRLGTGELFF
TGTGCCATCAGTGCTAGCGGGAGGCTCGGCACCGGGGAGCTGTTTTTT
>NA|TRBV29-1|NA|TRBJ1-2
CSAGGGAANYGYTF
TGCAGCGCGGGGGGGGGAGCCGCAAACTATGGCTACACCTTC
>NA|TRBV2|NA|TRBJ1-1
CASSEYRSYTEAFF
TGTGCCAGCAGTGAATACAGGTCCTACACTGAAGCTTTCTTT
>NA|TRBV6-1|NA|TRBJ1-1
CASSTRGERTEAFF
TGTGCCAGCAGCACCCGCGGGGAACGCACTGAAGCTTTCTTT
>NA|TRBV19|NA|TRBJ1-2
CASSIERFYGYTF
TGTGCCAGTAGTATCGAGAGGTTCTATGGCTACACCTTC
>TRBD2|TRBV4-1|NA|TRBJ2-7
CASSQPEGLADSYEQYF
TGCGCCAGCAGCCAACCCGAGGGACTAGCAGATTCCTACGAGCAGTACTTC
>TRBD1|TRBV29-1|NA|TRBJ1-2
CSVAGQGSTFNYGYTF
TGCAGCGTTGCGGGACAGGGGTCGACTTTTAACTATGGCTACACCTTC
>TRBD2|TRBV7-2|NA|TRBJ2-5
CASSFIQPLAGGPRETQYF
TGTGCCAGCAGCTTTATCCAACCCCTAGCGGGGGGGCCCCGAGAGACCCAGTACTTC
>TRBD2|TRBV19|NA|TRBJ2-7
CASSSRTSSNYEQYF
TGTGCCAGTAGTTCGAGGACTAGCAGCAACTACGAGCAGTACTTC
>NA|TRBV6-5|NA|TRBJ2-2
CASSYESSPRGELFF
TGTGCCAGCAGTTATGAGTCTAGCCCCAGGGGGGAGCTGTTTTTT
>NA|TRBV29-1|few|TRBJ2-3
CSVELGTTDTQYF
TGCAGCGTTGAACTCGGGACAACAGATACGCAGTATTTT
>NA|TRBV5-1|NA|TRBJ2-1
CASGRQWTFNEQFF
TGCGCCAGCGGTCGACAGTGGACCTTCAATGAGCAGTTCTTC
>TRBD1|TRBV5-4|NA|TRBJ1-4
CASSLKGGMSNEKLFF
TGTGCCAGCAGCCTTAAAGGGGGCATGTCTAATGAAAAACTGTTTTTT
>TRBD1|TRBV5-6|once|TRBJ2-2
CASILQGAAGELFF
TGTGCCAGCATACTACAGGGGGCGGCCGGGGAGCTGTTTTTT
>TRBD1|TRBV2|NA|TRBJ2-3
CASSWSYSGTGARDTQYF
TGTGCCAGCAGCTGGTCTTACTCCGGGACAGGAGCACGGGATACGCAGTATTTT
>TRBD1|TRBV5-1|NA|TRBJ1-2
CASSPRDRGRWDYGYTF
TGCGCCAGCAGCCCCCGGGACAGGGGGCGCTGGGACTATGGCTACACCTTC
>NA|TRBV21-1|NA|TRBJ1-2
CASSNRDRGKGGYTF
TGTGCCAGCAGCAACCGGGACAGGGGCAAAGGCGGCTACACCTTC
>NA|TRBV5-4|once|TRBJ2-7
CASSFNNGAIYEQYF
TGTGCCAGCAGCTTCAATAATGGTGCTATCTACGAGCAGTACTTC
>NA|TRBV7-9|once|TRBJ2-7
CASSLGGAFTPYEQYF
TGTGCCAGCAGCTTAGGAGGAGCATTTACCCCTTACGAGCAGTACTTC
>TRBD2|TRBV9|NA|TRBJ2-3
CASSVWTSDTDTQYF
TGTGCCAGCAGCGTCTGGACTAGCGACACAGATACGCAGTATTTT
>NA|TRBV5-4|NA|TRBJ2-1
CASSDPGTQHYNEQFF
TGTGCCAGCAGCGACCCAGGGACACAACATTACAATGAGCAGTTCTTC
>NA|TRBV7-9|few|TRBJ1-6
CASSSPPGATNSPLHF
TGTGCCAGCAGCTCGCCCCCTGGGGCGACTAATTCACCCCTCCACTTT
>NA|TRBV11-2|NA|TRBJ1-1
CASSYKNEAFF
TGTGCCAGCAGCTACAAAAATGAAGCTTTCTTT
>TRBD2|TRBV5-1|NA|TRBJ2-1
CASSLLAAPYNEQFF
TGCGCCAGCAGCTTGCTAGCGGCGCCCTACAATGAGCAGTTCTTC
>TRBD1|TRBV5-6|NA|TRBJ1-1
CASSARPGQGSTEAFF
TGTGCCAGCAGTGCAAGACCTGGACAGGGCAGCACTGAAGCTTTCTTT
>TRBD2|TRBV19|NA|TRBJ2-5
CASRKLAGGETQYF
TGTGCCAGTAGGAAACTAGCGGGGGGTGAGACCCAGTACTTC
>TRBD1|TRBV9|NA|TRBJ1-1
CASSTGASQNTEAFF
TGTGCCAGCAGCACAGGGGCGAGCCAGAACACTGAAGCTTTCTTT
>NA|TRBV9|NA|TRBJ1-4
CASSVAPDRTNEKLFF
TGTGCCAGCAGCGTAGCCCCGGACAGAACTAATGAAAAACTGTTTTTT
>NA|TRBV9|NA|TRBJ1-5
CASSVEEEGQPQHF
TGTGCCAGCAGCGTAGAGGAGGAAGGCCAGCCCCAGCATTTT
>TRBD1|TRBV2|NA|TRBJ1-2
CASSEDRAGGYTF
TGTGCCAGCAGCGAAGACAGGGCTGGTGGCTACACCTTC
>NA|TRBV9|NA|TRBJ1-1
CASSLPPRGGEAFF
TGTGCCAGCAGCCTTCCCCCTAGGGGGGGCGAAGCTTTCTTT
>TRBD2|TRBV10-3|NA|TRBJ2-7
CAIRRGGLAHEQYF
TGTGCCATCAGACGGGGGGGACTCGCCCACGAGCAGTACTTC